Each of the 19 T cell receptor beta chains below was sequenced from the same sample in a study of identical twins. TCRdb called the 5' RACE reads again in MiXCR, with one record for every CDR3 protein. Of roughly 700,000 distinct CDR3 sequences in the sample, around 8.3% were seen once. These records were also assigned to another study, of yellow fever vaccine responses in identical twins.

Sequencing was carried out using PBMCs. The receptors were sampled from a woman between 18 and 29 years old in good health.

The rearrangement uses TRBV7-9 and TRBJ2-2; D unclear. The germline V gene has CDR1 SEHNR and CDR2 FQNEAQ (reference sequence). This CDR3 region has 14 residues. With 0 bases removed from V and 7 bases from J, the gap between germline ends came to 9 bases. Written as DNA, the CDR3 is TGTGCCAGCAGCTTAGCGACACTTGGCGGGGAGCTGTTTTTT. Its protein is CASSLATLGGELFF.

This clonotype came up many times. V gene TRBV6-1 combines with J gene TRBJ1-1; 7 nucleotides align to TRBD1. J gave up 0 bases and V 6 bases, and 7 bases lay outside the gene matches. Germline V gene sequence: CDR1 MNHNS, CDR2 SASEGT. CDR3 length: 15 residues. The CDR3 coding sequence is TGTGCCAGCAGCGGGACAGAGACTATGAACACTGAAGCTTTCTTT. This sequence encodes CASSGTETMNTEAFF.

This clonotype was seen more than once but under ten times. The chain links TRBV4-1 to TRBJ2-3; possible D gene TRBD2, 5 bases. CDR3 length equals 12 residues. The V end lost 7 bases, the J end lost 1 base, and 6 bases lay between the germline ends. CDR1 is MGHRA and CDR2 is YSYEKL in the germline V gene. The DNA of the CDR3 is TGCGCCAGCACTAGCCGCACAGATACGCAGTATTTT. It translates to CASTSRTDTQYF.

This clonotype showed up many times. V is TRBV5-1 and J is TRBJ2-7; TRBD2 might be the D (6 bases). V shed 2 bases and J shed 6 bases, with 21 bases lying between them. Looked up from germline, CDR1 is SGHRS and CDR2 is YFSETQ. CDR3 size: 16 residues. The CDR3, as DNA: TGCGCCAGCAGCTTTGGGAGGACTGGAGAAACTTCCGAGCAGTACTTC. Protein: CASSFGRTGETSEQYF.

The sample holds many counts of this clonotype. The rearrangement links TRBV6-2 or TRBV6-3 to TRBJ2-3; 10 positions match TRBD2. The germline V gene encodes CDR1 MNHEY and CDR2 SVGEGT. V lost 0 bases to trimming and J lost 3 bases; unmatched junction nucleotides: 3. The CDR3 has 16 amino acids. In DNA form, the CDR3 reads TGTGCCAGCAGTTACTCCCTGGGACTAGCGACAGATACGCAGTATTTT. This encodes CASSYSLGLATDTQYF.

In its sample, this clonotype was seen a few times. The genes are TRBV28 and TRBJ2-1; the D gene is possibly TRBD2 (6 bases). Looked up from germline, CDR1 is MDHEN and CDR2 is SYDVKM. Trimming pared 2 bases from V and 3 bases from J, leaving 29 bases between. There are 21 residues in the CDR3. CDR3 protein: CASSLPTAGEDAGSDYNEQFF. The CDR3, as DNA: TGTGCCAGCAGTTTACCCACTGCCGGAGAGGATGCGGGATCCGACTACAATGAGCAGTTCTTC.

The genes are TRBV29-1 and TRBJ2-7; D gene ambiguous. The CDR3 contains 11 residues. Trimming pared 4 bases from V and 2 bases from J, leaving 6 bases between. Germline V gene data show CDR1 as SQVTM and CDR2 as ANQGSEA. In nucleotides, the CDR3 is TGCAGCGTTGCCGGACCCTACGAGCAGTACTTC. Translated: CSVAGPYEQYF.

This clonotype was counted at least ten times. The chain uses TRBV12-3 or TRBV12-4 and TRBJ1-5, with 7 bases matching TRBD1. The V gene end was trimmed by 6 bases and the J gene end by 6 bases; junction bases not matched to a gene: 8. The CDR3 has 14 amino acids. The CDR3 nucleotides are TGTGCCAGCAGCTTGACCACAGGGGTTCAGCCCCAGCATTTT. Translating gives CASSLTTGVQPQHF.

This clonotype was counted a few times. The chain joins TRBV24-1 to TRBJ2-3; 10 bases match TRBD2. The CDR3 contains 14 residues. After removal of 3 bases from V and 4 bases from J, the junction contained 0 bases not matched to a gene. Germline V gene data show CDR1 as KGHDR and CDR2 as SFDVKD. CDR3 DNA: TGTGCCACCAGTGATCTAGCGGGAGCAGATACGCAGTATTTT. The encoded protein is CATSDLAGADTQYF.

The table lists this clonotype with many counts. The gene calls are TRBV20-1 and TRBJ2-1; no clear D. Germline CDR1 and CDR2: DFQATT and SNEGSKA (reference sequence). Trimming took off 0 bases at V and 1 base at J, with 10 bases between the two ends. The CDR3 has 15 residues. The CDR3 DNA reads as TGCAGTGCTAGAGAGTTCCTTTCATCCTACAATGAGCAGTTCTTC. Amino acids: CSAREFLSSYNEQFF.

The table lists this clonotype with many counts. The chain combines TRBV7-9 with TRBJ2-7, with TRBD1 matching over 8 bases. CDR3 size: 14 residues. V dropped 4 bases and J dropped 0; count of bases not matched to a gene: 2. Per germline, CDR1 SEHNR and CDR2 FQNEAQ (reference sequence). CDR3: CASSWTGSSYEQYF. The CDR3 nucleotides read TGTGCCAGCAGCTGGACAGGGAGCTCCTACGAGCAGTACTTC.

This clonotype was seen at least ten times. This chain connects TRBV5-1 to TRBJ2-7, with D perhaps TRBD1 (5 bases). The V and J ends lost 1 base and 4 bases respectively, with 12 bases between them. The CDR3 runs 14 residues. Germline V CDR1 and CDR2: SGHRS, YFSETQ. CDR3 sequence reads: CASSLFDSQYEQYF. Written as DNA, the CDR3 is TGCGCCAGCAGCTTGTTTGACAGCCAATACGAGCAGTACTTC.

The CDR3 region is CASSLRRSAQETQYF. In DNA, the CDR3 is TGCGCCAGCAGCTTGCGTCGGTCAGCGCAAGAGACCCAGTACTTC. The chain recombines TRBV5-1 with TRBJ2-5, with unresolved D. Germline values: CDR1 SGHRS, CDR2 YFSETQ. The V end lost 1 base, the J end lost 2 bases, and 12 bases lay between the germline ends. This CDR3 has 15 amino acids.

Only a few counts were recorded for this clonotype. The chain links TRBV12-3 or TRBV12-4 to TRBJ2-2, with 13 bases fitting TRBD2. V shed 5 bases and J 6 bases; nucleotides not matched to a gene: 6. The CDR3 is 16 amino acids. The CDR3 sequence is CASSPQGLAGAGELFF. The CDR3 DNA is TGTGCCAGCAGTCCACAAGGACTAGCGGGGGCCGGGGAGCTGTTTTTT.

The sample holds one count of this clonotype. This chain uses TRBV10-2 with TRBJ2-7; D call uncertain. The CDR3 extends over 12 amino acids. Germline V CDR1 and CDR2: WSHSY, SAAADI. Between the trimmed V and J ends, which lost 3 bases and 4 bases, there was a span of 7 bases. The CDR3 coding sequence is TGCGCCAGCAGTGATTTGACATACGAGCAGTACTTC. Residues: CASSDLTYEQYF.

Written as DNA, the CDR3 is TGTGCCAGCAGCCAAGGGGGGAAGCAGTTCTTC. Encoded protein: CASSQGGKQFF. This rearrangement joins TRBV4-2 to TRBJ2-1; D might be TRBD1 or TRBD2, each matching 5 bases. This CDR3 region has 11 residues. Germline-derived CDR1 and CDR2 are LGHNA and YNFKEQ. Deletions cut 1 base from V and 11 bases from J, with 6 bases between.

The chain recombines TRBV5-1 with TRBJ2-7; D gene uncertain. The CDR3 consists of 14 residues. Germline CDR1 is SGHRS and CDR2 is YFSETQ. The germline V and J ends were trimmed by 3 bases and 1 base, with 11 bases remaining between them. CDR3 nucleotides: TGCGCCAGCAGCTCGATGGACGGATCCTACGAGCAGTACTTC. This encodes CASSSMDGSYEQYF.

CDR3 coding DNA: TGTGCCAGCAGGGAGGGGGAGCAGTACTTC. Protein product: CASREGEQYF. The genes are TRBV2 and TRBJ2-7, with a possible D match to TRBD2 (6 bases). Germline CDR1 reads SNHLY; CDR2 reads FYNNEI. Trimming cost V 6 bases and J 7 bases, with 7 bases left between them. This CDR3 is built from 10 residues.

This clonotype was observed at least ten times. V and J are TRBV4-1 and TRBJ1-5; 7 bases are shared with TRBD1. Unmatched junction bases numbered 6, after V lost 4 bases and J lost 3 bases. The CDR3 has 15 amino acids. Germline assignment: CDR1 MGHRA and CDR2 YSYEKL. The CDR3 sequence: CASSRLQGDNQPQHF. For the CDR3, the DNA is TGCGCCAGCAGCCGCCTTCAGGGGGACAATCAGCCCCAGCATTTT.